The 30 T cell receptor beta chains presented below share a single source sample, sequenced in a study of T cells in Graves' hyperthyroidism and ophthalmopathy. RNA transcripts gave rise to amplified TCR beta CDR3 regions. The HTBI primer set drove a first-round RT-PCR of the TCR CDR3. TCRdb re-derived calls from the multiplex PCR reads in MiXCR, one entry per CDR3 protein. The table records 400,000 to 600,000 distinct CDR3 sequences, more than 20% of them present only once. Sequencing was carried out using blood. The receptors originated from a man aged 18 to 30 with Graves' hyperthyroidism.

The chain recombines TRBV6-1 with TRBJ1-5; TRBD1 aligns across 7 bases. V dropped 2 bases and J dropped 4; count of bases not matched to a gene: 2. This CDR3 spans 14 amino acids. CDR1 and CDR2 from the germline V gene are MNHNS and SASEGT. The CDR3 region is CASSENRGNQPQHF. The CDR3 nucleotides read TGTGCCAGCAGTGAAAACAGGGGTAATCAGCCCCAGCATTTT.

Turning to this clonotype: Since a much larger clone is just one base distant, this may be a read error. The gene calls are TRBV27 and TRBJ1-2; D is ambiguous. CDR1 and CDR2 from the germline V gene are MNHEY and SMNVEV (reference sequence). There are 13 residues in the CDR3. The germline V and J ends were trimmed by 8 bases and 3 bases, with 13 bases remaining between them. The CDR3, as DNA: TGTGCCAGCGAGTACAGACGGGACTATGGCTACACCTTC. Amino acid sequence: CASEYRRDYGYTF.

This clonotype was detected ten times or more. The V and J genes are TRBV9 and TRBJ2-5; TRBD1 might be the D (6 bases). The CDR3 length is 13 residues. CDR1 and CDR2 (germline): SGDLS, YYNGEE. The V end was cut by 2 bases, the J end by 5 bases, with 10 bases between. Here the CDR3 reads CASSVQGRETQYF. The CDR3 DNA sequence: TGTGCCAGCAGCGTCCAGGGGCGGGAGACCCAGTACTTC.

This clonotype was observed at least ten times. The chain combines TRBV12-3 or TRBV12-4 with TRBJ1-5, with D perhaps TRBD1 (6 bases). Trimming pared 5 bases from V and 5 bases from J, leaving 10 bases between. This CDR3 region has 13 residues. For the CDR3, the DNA is TGTGCCAGCAGTAACGCAGGGGATCAGCCCCAGCATTTT. Residues: CASSNAGDQPQHF.

This clonotype was seen ten or more times. The rearrangement links TRBV15 to TRBJ1-5, with D unclear. The CDR3 loop spans 13 amino acids. CDR1 LNHNV and CDR2 YYDKDF come from the germline V gene (reference sequence). V was pared by 4 bases and J by 5 bases, with 9 bases between. The CDR3 nucleotides are TGTGCCACCAGCATTCCGCCTCATCAGCCCCAGCATTTT. Translating it yields CATSIPPHQPQHF.

Many counts were recorded for this clonotype. The CDR3 sequence is CASRMGLAGFETQYF. The CDR3 DNA is TGTGCCAGCAGGATGGGACTAGCGGGGTTTGAGACCCAGTACTTC. The chain employs TRBV2 and TRBJ2-5, with TRBD2 matching 13 bases. Looked up from germline, CDR1 is SNHLY and CDR2 is FYNNEI. V dropped 6 bases and J dropped 5; count of bases not matched to a gene: 6. The CDR3 runs to 15 residues.

This clonotype was detected many times. The V call is TRBV28, the J call TRBJ1-1; TRBD1 might be the D (6 bases). The germline V gene has CDR1 MDHEN and CDR2 SYDVKM. Trimming took off 4 bases at V and 5 bases at J, with 20 bases between the two ends. The CDR3 sequence is 16 residues long. Here the CDR3 reads CASSSRRRGLRTEAFF. The CDR3 DNA follows: TGTGCCAGCAGTTCTAGACGCAGGGGCTTGAGGACTGAAGCTTTCTTT.

This clonotype has a handful of counts. The chain uses TRBV29-1 and TRBJ2-7; TRBD1 aligns across 12 bases. The CDR3 is 13 residues long. The germline gives CDR1 SQVTM, CDR2 ANQGSEA. Trimming cost V 6 bases and J 6 bases; bases outside gene matches: 6. The CDR3: CSVPGQGASEQYF. CDR3 nucleotides: TGCAGCGTCCCGGGACAGGGGGCTTCCGAGCAGTACTTC.

This clonotype was found many times. V and J are TRBV12-3 or TRBV12-4 and TRBJ1-3; perhaps TRBD1 as D (5 bases). This CDR3 comprises 13 residues. Between the trimmed V and J ends, which lost 2 bases and 4 bases, there was a span of 6 bases. This CDR3 is CASSLWDGNTIYF. The DNA of the CDR3 is TGTGCCAGCAGTTTATGGGACGGAAACACCATATATTTT.

The chain is built from TRBV30 and TRBJ1-2; D unclear. From germline, CDR1 is GTSNPN and CDR2 SVGIG (reference sequence). V gave up 4 bases and J gave up 10 bases, with 16 bases separating them. This CDR3 is 12 amino acids long. CDR3 DNA sequence: TGTGCCTGGACTGCCGGGCCCGGGTACTACACCTTC. Translation gives CAWTAGPGYYTF.

This clonotype was picked up many times. The chain uses TRBV11-1 and TRBJ2-7; D unresolved. With 3 bases removed from V and 4 bases from J, the gap between germline ends came to 10 bases. The germline V gene encodes CDR1 SGHAT and CDR2 FQDESV (reference sequence). The CDR3 has 13 amino acids. CDR3 nucleotide sequence: TGTGCCAGCAGCTTGCTTACGGCGTACGAGCAGTACTTC. Encoded protein: CASSLLTAYEQYF.

The CDR3 here is CASSVQGYNSPLHF. CDR3 nucleotide sequence: TGTGCCAGCAGTGTACAGGGTTACAATTCACCCCTCCACTTT. The chain links TRBV6-1 to TRBJ1-6; tentatively, D is TRBD1 (6 bases). This CDR3 region has 14 residues. CDR1 is MNHNS, CDR2 SASEGT, per germline. The V and J ends lost 4 bases and 7 bases respectively, with 11 bases between them.

The chain carries TRBV6-1 and TRBJ2-2, with no clear D. V was clipped by 1 base and J by 1 base, with 4 bases between them. This CDR3 region has 14 residues. Germline values: CDR1 MNHNS, CDR2 SASEGT. The CDR3 DNA is TGTGCCAGCAGTGAAGGGTGGAACACCGGGGAGCTGTTTTTT. Translated: CASSEGWNTGELFF.

This clonotype was counted at least ten times. The chain carries TRBV12-3 or TRBV12-4 and TRBJ2-2; unclear D gene. The CDR3 runs to 14 residues. V dropped 4 bases and J dropped 2 bases, with 8 bases sitting between them. CDR3 residues: CASSSTANTGELFF. The CDR3 DNA reads as TGTGCCAGCAGTTCGACGGCTAACACCGGGGAGCTGTTTTTT.

The V and J genes are TRBV7-2 and TRBJ1-1, with TRBD1 as a possible D gene (5 bases). Trimming stripped 6 bases from V and 6 bases from J, with 17 bases between. Germline V CDR1 and CDR2: SGHTA, FQGNSA. The CDR3 contains 14 residues. The CDR3 reads CASRGPDSQPEAFF. In DNA form, the CDR3 reads TGTGCCAGCAGAGGACCCGACAGCCAGCCTGAAGCTTTCTTT.

This clonotype came up many times. The rearrangement links TRBV5-1 to TRBJ1-1; D remains ambiguous. V was cut by 0 bases and J by 1 base, with 7 bases left in between. Looked up from germline, CDR1 is SGHRS and CDR2 is YFSETQ. The CDR3 covers 14 residues. In DNA, the CDR3 is TGCGCCAGCAGCTTGGGTGTGGAGAACACTGAAGCTTTCTTT. This translates into CASSLGVENTEAFF.

In this sample, this clonotype turned up many times. V gene TRBV9 combines with J gene TRBJ2-7, with D hard to call. V dropped 4 bases and J dropped 0 bases, with 11 bases sitting between them. The CDR3 contains 14 residues. Looked up from germline, CDR1 is SGDLS and CDR2 is YYNGEE. CDR3 region: CASSPRGASYEQYF. For the CDR3, the DNA is TGTGCCAGCAGCCCCCGTGGAGCCTCCTACGAGCAGTACTTC. Looking up the rest from reference TRBV9 and TRBJ2-7 gives the full variable domain: DSGVTQTPKHLITATGQRVTLRCSPRSGDLSVYWYQQSLDQGLQFLIQYYNGEERAKGNILERFSAQQFPDLHSELNLSSLELGDSALYFCASSPRGASYEQYFGPGTRLTVT.

Details on this clonotype: A much larger clonotype is one base distant, so this may be a read error. The chain carries TRBV28 and TRBJ1-1; D not resolved. Trimming shortened V by 4 bases and J by 4 bases, and 28 bases separated the two germline ends. Looked up from germline, CDR1 is MDHEN and CDR2 is SYDVKM. CDR3 size: 19 residues. Here the CDR3 reads CASSSDLAPGRGGGTEAFF. Here the CDR3 DNA reads TGTGCCAGCAGTTCAGATCTCGCCCCGGGCAGAGGCGGCGGCACTGAAGCTTTCTTT.

This clonotype was found many times. The DNA of the CDR3 is TGCAGTGCTAGGAACCCCATGAACACTGAAGCTTTCTTT. The encoded protein is CSARNPMNTEAFF. V is TRBV20-1 and J is TRBJ1-1; D ambiguous. Between the trimmed V and J ends, which lost 3 bases and 0 bases, there was a span of 8 bases. CDR1 is DFQATT and CDR2 is SNEGSKA in the germline V gene (reference sequence). The CDR3 is 13 amino acids.

The rearrangement joins TRBV6-2 or TRBV6-3 to TRBJ2-5; D unresolved. The CDR3 runs to 15 residues. V was clipped by 3 bases and J by 0 bases, with 11 bases between them. Looked up from germline, CDR1 is MNHEY and CDR2 is SVGEGT. The chain's CDR3 is CASSYLGLYQETQYF. The CDR3 DNA sequence: TGTGCCAGCAGTTATCTCGGGCTGTACCAAGAGACCCAGTACTTC.

This clonotype was seen a few times. A much larger clone is a single base away; this may be a read error. The V gene is TRBV28, the J gene TRBJ1-1, with D possibly TRBD1 on 6 matching bases. With 5 bases removed from V and 4 bases from J, the gap between germline ends came to 17 bases. This CDR3 spans 15 amino acids. Germline assignment: CDR1 MDHEN and CDR2 SYDVKM. Here the CDR3 reads CASSNHGGLGTEAFF. The CDR3 DNA sequence: TGTGCCAGCAGTAACCACGGGGGGCTGGGCACTGAAGCTTTCTTT.

This clonotype turned up a few times. The J gene is TRBJ2-2, the V gene TRBV30; a possible D gene is TRBD1 (6 bases). Trimming left V 2 bases short and J 1 base short, with 8 bases between. Per the germline V gene, CDR1 is GTSNPN and CDR2 is SVGIG (reference sequence). This CDR3 spans 14 amino acids. The DNA for the CDR3 is TGTGCCTGGAGTCGAGGGGGGAACACCGGGGAGCTGTTTTTT. It translates to CAWSRGGNTGELFF.

Concerning this clonotype: A much larger clone is a single base away; this may be a read error. The rearrangement links TRBV6-5 to TRBJ1-1, with D maybe TRBD1 (5 bases). This CDR3 is 14 amino acids long. The V end was cut by 1 base, the J end by 6 bases, with 12 bases between. Germline CDR1 is MNHEY and CDR2 is SVGAGI. The DNA for the CDR3 is TGTGCCAGCAGTTACTTGGAGTGGGACGCTGAAGCTTTCTTT. Residues: CASSYLEWDAEAFF.

This clonotype was counted at least ten times. The J gene is TRBJ2-7, the V gene TRBV30; 10 bases align to TRBD2. The germline gives CDR1 GTSNPN, CDR2 SVGIG (reference sequence). Losses at the gene ends were 0 bases for V and 2 bases for J; bases not matched to a gene: 1. This CDR3 is 14 amino acids long. CDR3 amino acids: CAWSVGLAAYEQYF. Written as DNA, the CDR3 is TGTGCCTGGAGTGTAGGACTAGCGGCCTACGAGCAGTACTTC.

At least ten counts were recorded for this clonotype. The genes are TRBV5-6 and TRBJ1-2; 10 bases align to TRBD1. Germline trimming cut 3 bases from V and 4 bases from J; bases unmatched to any gene: 9. Germline CDR1 reads SGHDT; CDR2 reads YYEEEE. The CDR3 runs 16 residues. The CDR3 sequence: CASSSGAWTGGYGYTF. The CDR3 nucleotides are TGTGCCAGCAGCTCTGGGGCCTGGACAGGGGGCTATGGCTACACCTTC.

This clonotype was counted ten times or more. The V and J genes are TRBV19 and TRBJ1-1; 10 bases align to TRBD1. CDR1 and CDR2 (germline): LNHDA, SQIVND (reference sequence). The CDR3 loop spans 16 amino acids. After removal of 0 bases from V and 5 bases from J, the junction contained 6 bases not matched to a gene. Here the CDR3 reads CASSIDSRTGGTEAFF. The CDR3 DNA reads TGTGCCAGTAGTATAGATTCCCGGACAGGGGGGACTGAAGCTTTCTTT. Drawing the rest from reference TRBV19 and TRBJ1-1, the complete variable domain is DGGITQSPKYLFRKEGQNVTLSCEQNLNHDAMYWYRQDPGQGLRLIYYSQIVNDFQKGDIAEGYSVSREKKESFPLTVTSAQKNPTAFYLCASSIDSRTGGTEAFFGQGTRLTVV.

This clonotype was counted ten times or more. CDR3 nucleotide sequence: TGTGCCAGCAGCTGGGGACAGGGCCGGCCGACCGGGGAGCTGTTTTTT. Protein: CASSWGQGRPTGELFF. The chain links TRBV11-1 to TRBJ2-2, with TRBD1 matching over 9 bases. Trimming removed 4 bases from V and 5 bases from J; junction bases left unmatched: 8. The germline V gene has CDR1 SGHAT and CDR2 FQDESV (reference sequence). The CDR3 totals 16 residues. Drawing the rest from reference TRBV11-1 and TRBJ2-2, the complete variable domain is EAEVAQSPRYKITEKSQAVAFWCDPISGHATLYWYRQILGQGPELLVQFQDESVVDDSQLPKDRFSAERLKGVDSTLKIQPAELGDSAMYLCASSWGQGRPTGELFFGEGSRLTVL.

This clonotype was picked up many times. V usage is TRBV27 and J usage is TRBJ2-5; D uncertain. V was shortened by 8 bases and J by 0 bases, with 10 bases between the two germline ends. Looked up from germline, CDR1 is MNHEY and CDR2 is SMNVEV (reference sequence). The CDR3 covers 13 residues. The chain's CDR3 is CASAALYQETQYF. The CDR3 DNA reads TGTGCCAGCGCTGCCCTGTACCAAGAGACCCAGTACTTC.

This clonotype was seen many times. The chain combines TRBV5-1 with TRBJ2-7, with D tentatively TRBD2 (5 bases). The CDR3 sequence is 14 residues long. Germline-derived CDR1 and CDR2 are SGHRS and YFSETQ. V was trimmed by 2 bases and J by 5 bases, leaving 14 bases between them. CDR3 protein: CASSFSAVGNEQYF. In DNA form, the CDR3 reads TGCGCCAGCAGCTTCAGCGCGGTCGGGAACGAGCAGTACTTC.

The chain links TRBV7-9 to TRBJ1-5, with D maybe TRBD1 (5 bases). The CDR3 extends over 15 amino acids. Per germline, CDR1 SEHNR and CDR2 FQNEAQ (reference sequence). V was cut by 5 bases and J by 2 bases, with 13 bases left in between. CDR3 region: CASSPIGGGNQPQHF. CDR3 sequence (DNA): TGTGCCAGCAGCCCCATTGGAGGGGGCAATCAGCCCCAGCATTTT.